These 8 T cell receptor beta chains originate from one sample sequenced in a study of CD8 T cells in ankylosing spondylitis. Study results and caveats: Ankylosing spondylitis blood appeared to carry a characteristic TCR beta motif of roughly eight highly homologous variants.

No antigens are known for them. A single record per CDR3 protein comes from TCRdb applying MiXCR to the 5' RACE reads. This table holds hundreds of thousands of distinct CDR3 sequences, roughly 13% found once. Material for sequencing was blood, either unsorted or a sorted T cell fraction (not recorded which). The source of these receptors is a male donor with ankylosing spondylitis.

This clonotype occurred a few times. The chain links TRBV16 to TRBJ1-5; D is unclear. Trimming pared 0 bases from V and 2 bases from J, leaving 11 bases between. CDR3 size: 16 residues. Germline lookup yields CDR1 KGHSY and CDR2 FQNENV. The CDR3 sequence is CASSQSGGAGNQPQHF. CDR3 nucleotide sequence: TGTGCCAGCAGCCAATCTGGTGGCGCCGGCAATCAGCCCCAGCATTTT.

This clonotype was detected ten times or more. The rearrangement uses TRBV7-2 and TRBJ2-1; tentative D call: TRBD1 (6 bases). The V gene's germline CDR1 is SGHTA and CDR2 FQGNSA. The CDR3 runs to 15 residues. V lost 3 bases, J lost 8 bases, and 17 bases lay in between. The CDR3 DNA reads as TGTGCCAGCAGCTTCGACAGGCTCTCCTCGGATGAGCAGTTCTTC. Its translation is CASSFDRLSSDEQFF.

The V and J genes are TRBV3-1 and TRBJ1-5; 7 bases agree with TRBD1. This CDR3 contains 15 residues. The V gene end was trimmed by 0 bases and the J gene end by 5 bases; junction bases not matched to a gene: 4. The germline CDR1 and CDR2 sequences are LGHDT and YNNKEL (reference sequence). The CDR3 bases are TGTGCCAGCAGCCAAGATACAGGGGTAGATCAGCCCCAGCATTTT. Amino acids: CASSQDTGVDQPQHF.

V usage is TRBV27 and J usage is TRBJ2-1; D may be TRBD2 (5 bases). Germline loops: CDR1 MNHEY, CDR2 SMNVEV (reference sequence). The ends were cut back, 5 bases at V and 0 bases at J, with 17 bases in the middle. This CDR3 has 17 residues. The CDR3 nucleotides read TGTGCCAGCAGTCCTATAATCGGGGATAGCTCCTACAATGAGCAGTTCTTC. This translates into CASSPIIGDSSYNEQFF.

This clonotype was picked up a small number of times. The chain is built from TRBV11-3 and TRBJ2-3; perhaps TRBD1 as D (6 bases). CDR3 length equals 14 residues. Trimming left V 4 bases short and J 1 base short, with 9 bases between. Germline CDR1 reads SGHNT; CDR2 reads YENEEA. The CDR3 DNA sequence: TGTGCCAGCAGCTCAGGGGCCCGCACAGATACGCAGTATTTT. Protein sequence: CASSSGARTDTQYF.

V gene TRBV10-2 combines with J gene TRBJ1-6; 10 positions match TRBD1. The CDR3 runs 15 residues. Per germline, CDR1 WSHSY and CDR2 SAAADI. Unmatched junction bases numbered 6, after V lost 4 bases and J lost 9 bases. The CDR3: CASSGETGGLSPLHF. CDR3 nucleotides: TGCGCCAGCAGTGGGGAGACAGGGGGCCTTTCACCCCTCCACTTT.

The chain employs TRBV2 and TRBJ1-1; D call uncertain. Germline loops: CDR1 SNHLY, CDR2 FYNNEI. CDR3 length: 12 amino acids. Between the trimmed V and J ends, which lost 4 bases and 6 bases, there was a span of 9 bases. CDR3 sequence: CASSAARAEAFF. The DNA of the CDR3 is TGTGCCAGCAGTGCAGCTAGGGCTGAAGCTTTCTTT.

This clonotype has more than one count but fewer than ten. The genes are TRBV20-1 and TRBJ2-7; 12 bases agree with TRBD2. The germline gives CDR1 DFQATT, CDR2 SNEGSKA (reference sequence). Unmatched junction bases numbered 6, after V lost 2 bases and J lost 4 bases. This CDR3 contains 15 residues. CDR3 residues: CSARSGLAGWYEQYF. As DNA, the CDR3 is TGCAGTGCTAGATCCGGACTAGCGGGATGGTACGAGCAGTACTTC.